This TCR beta chain was recovered during a study of blood T cell repertoires in COVID-19. Study background: Donors in the United States, Italy and Spain gave samples during acute or convalescent COVID-19. T cells, B-cell-depleted T cells, or PBMCs supplied cDNA or gDNA.

Authors' processing steps: Nucleated cell counts were estimated from reference gene primer amplification. Sequenced by immunoSEQ multiplex PCR; TCRdb stores in-frame clones only, minus some. The V and J calls and the clone size are those of that table, but D and trimming were determined from the DNA. Of some 65,000 clones listed, approximately 93% are singletons. This CDR3 region has 13 residues. Trimming took 4 bases from V and 2 from J, leaving 8 bases between them. Germline lookup yields CDR1 LNHDA and CDR2 SQIVND (reference sequence). The sequencing input was peripheral blood. This sequence was found in a man between 70 and 80 years old with active COVID-19. The gene calls are TRBV19 and TRBJ2-5; D gene ambiguous. The CDR3 protein is CASSNRRQETQYF. The DNA for the CDR3 is TGTGCCAGTAGTAACCGCAGGCAAGAGACCCAGTACTTC.